This TCR beta chain was identified during a study of blood T cell repertoires in COVID-19. Study-wide context: Some COVID-19 samples were acute and others convalescent; all came from the United States, Italy and Spain. PBMCs, B-cell-depleted T cells, or T cells were the source of the cDNA or gDNA that made up the material.

Original methodology: Reference gene primer amplification in the assay estimated nucleated cell counts. The assay was immunoSEQ multiplex PCR, and TCRdb's table has in-frame clones only and misses some. V and J calls and clone size come straight from that table; D and trimming were deduced from the DNA. Seen here are around 270,000 clones, roughly 86% observed once, and the top ten hold around 9.1%. V lost 3 bases to trimming and J lost 0 bases, with 7 bases between them. The CDR3 is 13 residues long. Germline V CDR1 and CDR2: SGHRS, YFSETQ. This clone showed up just a few times. The chain combines TRBV5-1 with TRBJ2-7; D unclear. Material: peripheral blood. This receptor was identified in a man aged 40-50 years who had recovered from COVID-19. In DNA, the CDR3 is TGCGCCAGCAGCTCCTCGAGCTCCTACGAGCAGTACTTC. Its protein product is CASSSSSSYEQYF.